Shown below are 29 T cell receptor beta chains from a single sample sequenced in a study of T cell changes during pregnancy in multiple sclerosis. The assay was immunoSEQ multiplex PCR, and TCRdb's table has in-frame clones only and misses some. The sample has tens of thousands of clones; around 92% are singletons. The material was peripheral blood, obtained in the second trimester of pregnancy. The source is a female donor in good health, enrolled as a control in a pregnancy study.

The chain couples TRBV10-1 to TRBJ2-7, with D possibly TRBD1 on 6 matching bases. The germline CDR1 and CDR2 sequences are WNHNN and SYGVQD (reference sequence). V gave up 8 bases and J gave up 13 bases, with 21 bases separating them. The CDR3 has 12 amino acids. This CDR3 is CASDSPTGSRYF. The DNA of the CDR3 is TGCGCCAGCGATTCCCCAACAGGGAGCCGCTACTTC.

This chain connects TRBV28 to TRBJ2-3; D not certain. This CDR3 is built from 12 residues. The V and J ends lost 6 bases and 2 bases respectively, with 6 bases between them. Germline values: CDR1 MDHEN, CDR2 SYDVKM. CDR3 in amino acids: CASRPYTDTQYF. The CDR3 coding sequence is TGTGCCAGCAGACCCTACACAGATACGCAGTATTTT.

The V gene is TRBV4-3, the J gene TRBJ1-1; D perhaps matches TRBD1 (5 bases). The CDR3 contains 15 residues. In germline, CDR1 is LGHNA, CDR2 YSLEER. V lost 0 bases and J lost 4, with 12 bases in between. CDR3 protein: CASSQEEGVGTEAFF. In DNA, the CDR3 is TGCGCCAGCAGCCAAGAGGAAGGGGTCGGCACTGAAGCTTTCTTT.

The V gene is TRBV6-5, the J gene TRBJ2-1; no reliable D call. V was pared by 0 bases and J by 3 bases, with 6 bases between. Germline V gives CDR1 MNHEY, CDR2 SVGAGI. The CDR3 has 14 amino acids. The CDR3 loop reads CASSYSRIYNEQFF. The CDR3 coding sequence is TGTGCCAGCAGTTACTCGAGGATCTACAATGAGCAGTTCTTC.

The rearrangement joins TRBV10-3 to TRBJ1-1; D not certain. Germline lookup yields CDR1 ENHRY and CDR2 SYGVKD. There are 14 residues in the CDR3. V was shortened by 3 bases and J by 3 bases, with 11 bases between the two germline ends. The CDR3 sequence: CAISEVGRDTEAFF. The CDR3 bases are TGTGCCATCAGTGAAGTAGGGAGGGACACTGAAGCTTTCTTT.

This clone was detected only once. The CDR3 here is CASSLGIAGSYNEQFF. The DNA of the CDR3 is TGTGCCAGCAGCTTGGGGATAGCGGGCTCCTACAATGAGCAGTTCTTC. The chain is built from TRBV7-3 and TRBJ2-1; 7 positions match TRBD2. The length of the CDR3 is 16 residues. V shed 3 bases, J shed 0 bases, and the junction held 5 bases outside the gene matches. The V gene's germline CDR1 is SGHTA and CDR2 FQGTGA.

The chain combines TRBV5-5 with TRBJ1-2, with a possible D match to TRBD1 (6 bases). Germline V gene data show CDR1 as SGHKS and CDR2 as YYEKEE (reference sequence). Trimming stripped 4 bases from V and 6 bases from J, with 19 bases between. The CDR3 is 15 residues long. The CDR3 DNA follows: TGTGCCAGCAGCGCTCAGGGGCGTGTTGCGAATGGCTACACCTTC. Amino acid sequence: CASSAQGRVANGYTF.

J is TRBJ2-3 and V is TRBV5-1, with a weak D call TRBD1 (6 bases). Germline assignment: CDR1 SGHRS and CDR2 YFSETQ. The length of the CDR3 is 14 residues. V was clipped by 2 bases and J by 4 bases, with 11 bases between them. CDR3 sequence: CASSFGGGSDTQYF. CDR3 bases: TGCGCCAGCAGCTTTGGGGGCGGGTCAGATACGCAGTATTTT.

The chain recombines TRBV5-1 with TRBJ2-1; D remains unclear. This CDR3 contains 14 residues. Germline assignment: CDR1 SGHRS and CDR2 YFSETQ. V gave up 0 bases and J gave up 7 bases, with 11 bases separating them. The CDR3 sequence is CASSLGTTSNEQFF. CDR3 nucleotides: TGCGCCAGCAGCTTGGGTACTACCTCTAATGAGCAGTTCTTC.

V usage is TRBV7-9 and J usage is TRBJ2-7, with 7 bases that match TRBD2. Germline V CDR1 and CDR2: SEHNR, FQNEAQ (reference sequence). J gave up 4 bases and V 3 bases, and 6 bases lay outside the gene matches. CDR3 length: 14 residues. The CDR3 is CASSFWGGDYEQYF. CDR3 bases: TGTGCCAGCAGCTTTTGGGGGGGGGATTACGAGCAGTACTTC.

In its sample, this clone was seen once. This chain connects TRBV4-1 to TRBJ2-7; TRBD2 aligns across 7 bases. J was trimmed by 5 bases and V by 0 bases; bases with no gene match: 1. Germline lookup yields CDR1 MGHRA and CDR2 YSYEKL. The CDR3 spans 13 residues. For the CDR3, the DNA is TGCGCCAGCAGCCAAGATGGGAGGGACGAGCAGTACTTC. Protein product: CASSQDGRDEQYF.

The chain recombines TRBV10-3 with TRBJ2-1, with D tentatively TRBD2 (5 bases). Trimming left V 8 bases short and J 3 bases short, with 11 bases between. The CDR3 has 13 residues. In germline, CDR1 is ENHRY, CDR2 SYGVKD. CDR3 sequence (DNA): TGTGCCATCCGGGGTGTGGACTACAATGAGCAGTTCTTC. Its protein product is CAIRGVDYNEQFF.

This chain connects TRBV6-6 to TRBJ2-5; TRBD2 agrees at 11 bases. Germline CDR1 MNHNY, CDR2 SVGAGI (reference sequence). This CDR3 spans 16 amino acids. V shed 5 bases and J 5 bases; nucleotides not matched to a gene: 10. The CDR3 sequence is CASSPIAGGRVETQYF. The DNA of the CDR3 is TGTGCCAGCAGTCCTATAGCGGGGGGGCGTGTCGAGACCCAGTACTTC.

J is TRBJ2-5 and V is TRBV2; D may be TRBD2 (5 bases). Deletions cut 2 bases from V and 4 bases from J, with 8 bases between. Germline-derived CDR1 and CDR2 are SNHLY and FYNNEI. The CDR3 contains 13 residues. The CDR3 DNA reads TGTGCCAGCAGTGAAATGAGGGTAGAGACCCAGTACTTC. Protein sequence: CASSEMRVETQYF.

This chain joins TRBV18 and TRBJ2-7, with 9 bases matching TRBD1. CDR3 length: 15 amino acids. The germline gives CDR1 KGHSH, CDR2 LQKENI. V gave up 1 base and J gave up 6 bases; unmatched junction bases: 7. The CDR3 nucleotides are TGTGCCAGCTCACCACAGTCGGACAGGGGTCGCGAGCAGTACTTC. This encodes CASSPQSDRGREQYF.

The V gene is TRBV9, the J gene TRBJ2-1, with D maybe TRBD2 (5 bases). Germline values: CDR1 SGDLS, CDR2 YYNGEE. V lost 0 bases, J lost 6 bases, and 19 bases lay in between. This CDR3 has 17 amino acids. The CDR3 region has the DNA TGTGCCAGCAGCGTAGGAAGGGATCTTGGAGGTATCAATGAGCAGTTCTTC. This gives the protein CASSVGRDLGGINEQFF.

The chain has TRBV5-5 and TRBJ2-2; the D gene is possibly TRBD1 (5 bases). Germline CDR1 reads SGHKS; CDR2 reads YYEKEE (reference sequence). Trimming took off 4 bases at V and 4 bases at J, with 11 bases between the two ends. The CDR3 is 14 residues long. The CDR3 nucleotides read TGTGCCAGCAGCCCTGGACATACCACCGGGGAGCTGTTTTTT. This gives the protein CASSPGHTTGELFF.

The chain links TRBV29-1 to TRBJ1-1; 10 bases are a match to TRBD1. CDR3 length: 13 residues. The ends lost 3 bases at V and 5 bases at J; junction bases unmatched: 3. Germline CDR1 reads SQVTM; CDR2 reads ANQGSEA. CDR3 amino acids: CSVEGQGRTEAFF. The DNA for the CDR3 is TGCAGCGTTGAGGGACAGGGGCGTACTGAAGCTTTCTTT.

The rearrangement joins TRBV5-4 to TRBJ1-1; no definite D call. Germline CDR1 reads SGHNT; CDR2 reads YYREEE (reference sequence). The V end was cut by 6 bases, the J end by 3 bases, with 6 bases between. The CDR3 consists of 11 residues. The CDR3 DNA follows: TGTGCCAGCAAATCGGACACTGAAGCTTTCTTT. Translating gives CASKSDTEAFF.

V usage is TRBV7-2 and J usage is TRBJ2-1, with TRBD2 matching over 7 bases. This CDR3 contains 14 residues. Germline V lookup: CDR1 SGHTA, CDR2 FQGNSA. J was trimmed by 7 bases and V by 0 bases; bases with no gene match: 3. This CDR3 is CASSLAGGPNEQFF. The CDR3 nucleotides are TGTGCCAGCAGCTTAGCGGGAGGGCCTAATGAGCAGTTCTTC.

V and J are TRBV7-2 and TRBJ2-4, with 13 bases lining up with TRBD2. This CDR3 has 17 amino acids. In germline, CDR1 is SGHTA, CDR2 FQGNSA. V lost 5 bases to trimming and J lost 7 bases; unmatched junction nucleotides: 11. CDR3 DNA sequence: TGTGCCAGCAGCCAACGCCCCGGGACTAGCGGGGTTAACATTCAGTACTTC. Protein sequence: CASSQRPGTSGVNIQYF.

The J gene is TRBJ1-1, the V gene TRBV20-1; D is undetermined. Trimming stripped 5 bases from V and 7 bases from J, with 8 bases between. This CDR3 region has 10 residues. Germline V gene sequence: CDR1 DFQATT, CDR2 SNEGSKA (reference sequence). The CDR3 loop reads CSAHGNEAFF. CDR3 DNA sequence: TGCAGTGCTCACGGTAATGAAGCTTTCTTT.

V gene TRBV12-5 combines with J gene TRBJ2-1, with D maybe TRBD2 (5 bases). Trimming removed 6 bases from V and 3 bases from J, with 18 bases in between. The germline CDR1 and CDR2 sequences are LGHNT and FRNRAP. CDR3 length: 16 residues. This CDR3 reads CASGPPEGQIYNEQFF. DNA for the CDR3: TGTGCTAGTGGGCCTCCTGAGGGCCAGATCTACAATGAGCAGTTCTTC. Complete variable domain (other parts from reference TRBV12-5 and TRBJ2-1): DARVTQTPRHKVTEMGQEVTMRCQPILGHNTVFWYRQTMMQGLELLAYFRNRAPLDDSGMPKDRFSAEMPDATLATLKIQPSEPRDSAVYFCASGPPEGQIYNEQFFGPGTRLTVL.

This chain links TRBV28 with TRBJ2-7, with 7 bases aligning to TRBD2. J lost 3 bases, V lost 8 bases, and 4 bases had no gene match. This CDR3 region has 12 residues. CDR1 is MDHEN and CDR2 is SYDVKM in the germline V gene. The CDR3 DNA follows: TGTGCCAGCTCCCCGGGGGGCTACGAGCAGTACTTC. Its protein is CASSPGGYEQYF. Using reference TRBV28 and TRBJ2-7 for the parts outside the CDR3, the full variable domain is DVKVTQSSRYLVKRTGEKVFLECVQDMDHENMFWYRQDPGLGLRLIYFSYDVKMKEKGDIPEGYSVSREKKERFSLILESASTNQTSMYLCASSPGGYEQYFGPGTRLTVT.

The V gene is TRBV7-9, the J gene TRBJ1-1; no firm D call. The CDR3 length is 15 residues. Deletions cut 5 bases from V and 0 bases from J, with 13 bases between. Germline V gene data show CDR1 as SEHNR and CDR2 as FQNEAQ (reference sequence). The CDR3 region is CASSPDGRMNTEAFF. The CDR3 DNA follows: TGTGCCAGCAGCCCCGACGGGAGGATGAACACTGAAGCTTTCTTT.

This chain links TRBV2 with TRBJ1-3; D ambiguous. V was pared by 3 bases and J by 0 bases, with 9 bases between. The CDR3 is 15 residues long. Germline CDR1 SNHLY, CDR2 FYNNEI. The CDR3 bases are TGTGCCAGCAGTGATCCGTCCTACTCTGGAAACACCATATATTTT. Translation: CASSDPSYSGNTIYF.

This chain uses TRBV7-2 with TRBJ2-7; D is undetermined. This CDR3 comprises 13 residues. Trimming took off 4 bases at V and 5 bases at J, with 12 bases between the two ends. In germline, CDR1 is SGHTA, CDR2 FQGNSA. CDR3 in DNA: TGTGCCAGCAGCTCGCTCGTTTCGGACGAGCAGTACTTC. This translates into CASSSLVSDEQYF.

The J gene is TRBJ2-7, the V gene TRBV4-2, with TRBD1 matching over 8 bases. Unmatched junction bases numbered 3, after V lost 4 bases and J lost 1 base. This CDR3 region has 14 residues. Germline V gene lookup returns CDR1 LGHNA and CDR2 YNFKEQ. The CDR3 nucleotides read TGTGCCAGCAGCCCCGACAGGGGTTCCTACGAGCAGTACTTC. It specifies CASSPDRGSYEQYF.

The chain links TRBV7-2 to TRBJ2-5, with 7 bases matching TRBD2. Per germline, CDR1 SGHTA and CDR2 FQGNSA. The V segment lost 1 base and the J segment 3 bases; nucleotides outside the gene matches: 2. The CDR3 covers 14 residues. The CDR3 here is CASSLVGGEETQYF. The CDR3 DNA follows: TGTGCCAGCAGCTTAGTGGGAGGGGAAGAGACCCAGTACTTC.